The T cell receptor beta chain described here comes from a study of cytomegalovirus exposure and HLA in healthy donors. Use of 60 Vbeta and 13 Jbeta primers characterized the PCR. Using immunoSEQ multiplex PCR, the repertoire was profiled, and TCRdb retains in-frame clones only, with some absent. The data show about 140,000 clones, with approximately 91% seen just once and more than 0.5% held by the top ten. Healthy individuals who donated bone marrow served as the donors. The ends lost 0 bases at V and 3 bases at J; junction bases unmatched: 3. The CDR3 loop spans 14 amino acids. Germline CDR1 is SGDLS and CDR2 is YYNGEE.

The clonotype comes from a woman between 35 and 50 years old in good health and CMV-seronegative. The sample was PBMCs. The V gene is TRBV9, the J gene TRBJ2-7, with 7 bases identical to TRBD2. DNA of the CDR3: TGTGCCAGCAGCGTAGCCTGGACTAGCTACGAGCAGTACTTC. It translates to CASSVAWTSYEQYF.